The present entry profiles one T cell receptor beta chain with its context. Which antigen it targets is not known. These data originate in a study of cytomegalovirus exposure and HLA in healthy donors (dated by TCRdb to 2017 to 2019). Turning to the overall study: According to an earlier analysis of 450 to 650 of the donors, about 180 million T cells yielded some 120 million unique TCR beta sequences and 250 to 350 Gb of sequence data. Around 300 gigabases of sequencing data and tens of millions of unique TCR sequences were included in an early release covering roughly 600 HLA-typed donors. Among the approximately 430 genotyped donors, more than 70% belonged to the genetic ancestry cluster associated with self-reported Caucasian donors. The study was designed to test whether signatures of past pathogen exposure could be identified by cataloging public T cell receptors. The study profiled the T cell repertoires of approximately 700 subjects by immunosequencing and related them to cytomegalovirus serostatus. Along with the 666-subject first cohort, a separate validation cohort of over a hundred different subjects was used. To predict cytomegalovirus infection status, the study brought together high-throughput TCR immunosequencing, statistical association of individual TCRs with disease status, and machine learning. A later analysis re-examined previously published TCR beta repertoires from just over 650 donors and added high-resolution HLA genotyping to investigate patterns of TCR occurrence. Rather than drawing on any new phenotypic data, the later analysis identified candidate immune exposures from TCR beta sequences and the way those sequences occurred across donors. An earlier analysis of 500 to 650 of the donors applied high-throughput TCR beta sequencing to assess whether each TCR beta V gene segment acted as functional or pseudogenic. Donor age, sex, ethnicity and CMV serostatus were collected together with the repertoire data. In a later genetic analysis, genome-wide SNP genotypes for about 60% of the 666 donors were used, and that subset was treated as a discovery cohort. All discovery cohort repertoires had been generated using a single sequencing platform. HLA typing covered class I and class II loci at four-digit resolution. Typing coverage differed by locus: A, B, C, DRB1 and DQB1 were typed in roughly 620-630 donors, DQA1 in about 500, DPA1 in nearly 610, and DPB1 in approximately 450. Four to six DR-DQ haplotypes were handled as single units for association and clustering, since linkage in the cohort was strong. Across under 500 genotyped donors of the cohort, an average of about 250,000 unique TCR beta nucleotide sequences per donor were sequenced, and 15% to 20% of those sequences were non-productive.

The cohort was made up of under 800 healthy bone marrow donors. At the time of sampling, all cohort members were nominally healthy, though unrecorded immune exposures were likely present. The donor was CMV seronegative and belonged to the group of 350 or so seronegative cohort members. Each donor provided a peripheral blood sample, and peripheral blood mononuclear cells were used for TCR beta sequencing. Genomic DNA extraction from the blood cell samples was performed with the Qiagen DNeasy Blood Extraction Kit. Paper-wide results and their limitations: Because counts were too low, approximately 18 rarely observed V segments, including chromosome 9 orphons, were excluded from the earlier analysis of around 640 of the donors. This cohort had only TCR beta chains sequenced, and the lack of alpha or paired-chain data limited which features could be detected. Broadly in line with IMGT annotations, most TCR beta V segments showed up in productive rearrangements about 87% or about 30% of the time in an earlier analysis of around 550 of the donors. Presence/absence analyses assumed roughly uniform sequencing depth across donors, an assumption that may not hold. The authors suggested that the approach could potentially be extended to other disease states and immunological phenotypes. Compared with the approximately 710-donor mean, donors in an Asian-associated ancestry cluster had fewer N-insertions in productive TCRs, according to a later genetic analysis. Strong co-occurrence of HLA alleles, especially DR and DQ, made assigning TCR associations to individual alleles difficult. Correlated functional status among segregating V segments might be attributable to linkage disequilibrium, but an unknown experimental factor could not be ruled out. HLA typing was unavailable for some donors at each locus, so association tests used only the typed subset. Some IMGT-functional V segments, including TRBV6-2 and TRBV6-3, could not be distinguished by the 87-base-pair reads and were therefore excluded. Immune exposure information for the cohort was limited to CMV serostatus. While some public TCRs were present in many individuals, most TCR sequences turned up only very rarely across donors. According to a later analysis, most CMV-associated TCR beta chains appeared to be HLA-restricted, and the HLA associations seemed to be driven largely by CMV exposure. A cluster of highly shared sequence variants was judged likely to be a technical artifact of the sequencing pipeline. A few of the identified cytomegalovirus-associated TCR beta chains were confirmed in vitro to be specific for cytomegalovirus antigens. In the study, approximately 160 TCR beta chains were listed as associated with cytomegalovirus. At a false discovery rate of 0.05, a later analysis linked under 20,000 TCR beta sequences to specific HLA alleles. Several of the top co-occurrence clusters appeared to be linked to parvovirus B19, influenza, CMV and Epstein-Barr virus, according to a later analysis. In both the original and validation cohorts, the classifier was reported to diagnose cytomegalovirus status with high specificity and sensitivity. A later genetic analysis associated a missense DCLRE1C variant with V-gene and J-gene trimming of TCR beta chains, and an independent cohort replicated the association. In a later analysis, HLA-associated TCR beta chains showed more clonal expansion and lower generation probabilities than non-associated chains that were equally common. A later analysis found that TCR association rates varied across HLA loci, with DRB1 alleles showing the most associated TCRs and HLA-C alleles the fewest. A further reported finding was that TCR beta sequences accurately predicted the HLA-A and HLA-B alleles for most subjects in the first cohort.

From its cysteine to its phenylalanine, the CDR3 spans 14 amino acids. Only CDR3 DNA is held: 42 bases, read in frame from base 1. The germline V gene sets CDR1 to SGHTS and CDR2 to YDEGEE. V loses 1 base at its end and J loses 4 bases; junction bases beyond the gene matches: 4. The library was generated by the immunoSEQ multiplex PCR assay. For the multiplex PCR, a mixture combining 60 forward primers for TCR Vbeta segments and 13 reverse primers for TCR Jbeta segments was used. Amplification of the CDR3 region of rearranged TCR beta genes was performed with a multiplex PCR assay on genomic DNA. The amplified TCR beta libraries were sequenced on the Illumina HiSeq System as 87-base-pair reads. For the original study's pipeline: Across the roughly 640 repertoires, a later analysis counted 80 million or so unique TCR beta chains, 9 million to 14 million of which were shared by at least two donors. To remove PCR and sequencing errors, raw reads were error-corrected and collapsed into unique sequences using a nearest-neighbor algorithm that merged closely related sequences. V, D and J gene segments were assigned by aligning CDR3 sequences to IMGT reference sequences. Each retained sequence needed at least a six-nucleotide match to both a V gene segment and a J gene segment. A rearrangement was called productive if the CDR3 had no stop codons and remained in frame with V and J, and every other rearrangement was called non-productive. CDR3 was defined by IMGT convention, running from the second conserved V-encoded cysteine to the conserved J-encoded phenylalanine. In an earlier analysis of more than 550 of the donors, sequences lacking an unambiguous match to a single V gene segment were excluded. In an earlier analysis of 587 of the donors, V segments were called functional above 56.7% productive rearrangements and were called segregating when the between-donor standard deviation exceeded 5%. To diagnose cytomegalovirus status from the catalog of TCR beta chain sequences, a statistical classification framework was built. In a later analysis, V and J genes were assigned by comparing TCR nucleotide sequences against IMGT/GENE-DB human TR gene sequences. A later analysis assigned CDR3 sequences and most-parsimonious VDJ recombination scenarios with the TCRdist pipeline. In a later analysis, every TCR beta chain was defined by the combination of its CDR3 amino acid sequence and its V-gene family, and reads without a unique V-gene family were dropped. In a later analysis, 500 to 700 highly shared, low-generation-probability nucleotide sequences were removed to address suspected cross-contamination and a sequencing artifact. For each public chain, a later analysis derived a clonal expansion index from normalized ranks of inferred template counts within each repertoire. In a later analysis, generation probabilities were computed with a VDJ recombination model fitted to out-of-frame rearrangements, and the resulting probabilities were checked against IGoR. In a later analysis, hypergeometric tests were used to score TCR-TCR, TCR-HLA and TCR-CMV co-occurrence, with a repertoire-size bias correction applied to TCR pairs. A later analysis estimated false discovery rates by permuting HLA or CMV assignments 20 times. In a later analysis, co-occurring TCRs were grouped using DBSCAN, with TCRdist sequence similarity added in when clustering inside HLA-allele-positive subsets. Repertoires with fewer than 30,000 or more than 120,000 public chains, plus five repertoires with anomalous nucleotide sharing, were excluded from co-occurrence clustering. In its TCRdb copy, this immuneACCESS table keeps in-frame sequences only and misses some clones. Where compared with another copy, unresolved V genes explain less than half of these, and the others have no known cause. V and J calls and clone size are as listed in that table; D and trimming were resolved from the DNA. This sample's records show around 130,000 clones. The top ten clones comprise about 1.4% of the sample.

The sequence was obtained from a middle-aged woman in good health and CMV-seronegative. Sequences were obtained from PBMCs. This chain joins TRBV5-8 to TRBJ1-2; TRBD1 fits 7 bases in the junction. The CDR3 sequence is CASSLNRGIYGYTF. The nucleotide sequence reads TGTGCCAGCAGCTTGAACAGGGGAATCTATGGCTACACCTTC.